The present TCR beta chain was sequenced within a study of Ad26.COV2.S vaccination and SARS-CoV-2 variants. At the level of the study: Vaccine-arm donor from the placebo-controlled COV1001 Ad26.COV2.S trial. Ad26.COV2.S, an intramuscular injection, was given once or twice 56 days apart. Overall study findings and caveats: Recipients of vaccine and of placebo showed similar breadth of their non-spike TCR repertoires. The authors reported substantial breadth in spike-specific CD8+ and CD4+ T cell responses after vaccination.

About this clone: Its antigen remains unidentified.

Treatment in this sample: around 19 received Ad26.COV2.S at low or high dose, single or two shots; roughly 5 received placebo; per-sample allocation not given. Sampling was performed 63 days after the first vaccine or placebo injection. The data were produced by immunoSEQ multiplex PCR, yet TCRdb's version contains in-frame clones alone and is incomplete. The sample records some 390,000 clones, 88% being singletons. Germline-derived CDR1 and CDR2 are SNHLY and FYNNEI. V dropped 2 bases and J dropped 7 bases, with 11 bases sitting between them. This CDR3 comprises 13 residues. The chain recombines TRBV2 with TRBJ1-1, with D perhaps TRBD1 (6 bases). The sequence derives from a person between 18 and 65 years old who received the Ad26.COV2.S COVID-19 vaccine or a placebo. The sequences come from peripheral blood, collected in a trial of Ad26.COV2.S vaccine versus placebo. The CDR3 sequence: CASSEYRENEAFF. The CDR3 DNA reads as TGTGCCAGCAGTGAATACAGGGAAAATGAAGCTTTCTTT.